This T cell receptor beta chain was obtained from a study of blood T cell repertoires in COVID-19. Turning to the study itself: Samples came from the United States, Italy and Spain, spanning acute and convalescent COVID-19. From T cells, B-cell-depleted T cells, or PBMCs came the material, which was cDNA or gDNA.

Original methodology: Reference gene primer amplification gave estimated nucleated cell counts. TCRdb keeps only in-frame clones here, not all; method: immunoSEQ multiplex PCR. For V, J and clone size, that table is used; D and trimming come from the DNA. The profile covers about 130,000 clones, with 79% appearing a single time and 30% to 45% taken by the ten largest. Germline V CDR1 and CDR2: MNHEY, SVGAGI. The CDR3 contains 15 residues. Germline trimming cut 6 bases from V and 2 bases from J; bases unmatched to any gene: 4. Sequenced material: peripheral blood. The rearrangement links TRBV6-5 to TRBJ2-3, with 11 nucleotides matching TRBD1. The source is a man in his forties or fifties with active or convalescent COVID-19. CDR3 nucleotides: TGTGCCAGCAGGGACAGGGGGCCGGTCACAGATACGCAGTATTTT. This sequence encodes CASRDRGPVTDTQYF.